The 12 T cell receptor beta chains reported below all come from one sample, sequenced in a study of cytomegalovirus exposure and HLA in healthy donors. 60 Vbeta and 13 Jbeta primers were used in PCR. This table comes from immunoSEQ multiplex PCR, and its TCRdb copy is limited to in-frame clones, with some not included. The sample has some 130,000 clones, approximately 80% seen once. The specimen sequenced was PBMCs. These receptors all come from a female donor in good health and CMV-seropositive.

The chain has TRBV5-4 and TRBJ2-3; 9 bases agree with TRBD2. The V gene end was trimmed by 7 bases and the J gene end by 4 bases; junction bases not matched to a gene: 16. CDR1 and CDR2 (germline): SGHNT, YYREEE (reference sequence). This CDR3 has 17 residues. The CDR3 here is CASGRGHSGSSADTQYF. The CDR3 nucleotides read TGTGCCAGCGGACGTGGCCATAGCGGGAGTTCGGCAGATACGCAGTATTTT. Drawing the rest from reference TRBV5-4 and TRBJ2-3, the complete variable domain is ETGVTQSPTHLIKTRGQQVTLRCSSQSGHNTVSWYQQALGQGPQFIFQYYREEENGRGNFPPRFSGLQFPNYSSELNVNALELDDSALYLCASGRGHSGSSADTQYFGPGTRLTVL.

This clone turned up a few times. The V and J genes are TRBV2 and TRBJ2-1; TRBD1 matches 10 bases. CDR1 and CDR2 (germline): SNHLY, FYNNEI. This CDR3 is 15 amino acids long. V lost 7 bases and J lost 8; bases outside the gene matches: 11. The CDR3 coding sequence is TGTGCCAGCATCTCCGGGACAGGGGCGGGCCATGAGCAGTTCTTC. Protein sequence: CASISGTGAGHEQFF.

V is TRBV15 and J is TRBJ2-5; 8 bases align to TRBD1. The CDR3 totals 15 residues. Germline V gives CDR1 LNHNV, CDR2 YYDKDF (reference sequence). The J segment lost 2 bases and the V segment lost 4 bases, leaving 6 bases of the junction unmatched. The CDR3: CATSKDRGYQETQYF. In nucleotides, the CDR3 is TGTGCCACCAGCAAAGACAGGGGTTATCAAGAGACCCAGTACTTC.

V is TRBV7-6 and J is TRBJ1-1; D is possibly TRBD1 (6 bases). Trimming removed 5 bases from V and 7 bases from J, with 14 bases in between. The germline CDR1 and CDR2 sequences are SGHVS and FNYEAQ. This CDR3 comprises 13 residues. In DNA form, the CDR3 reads TGTGCCAGCAGCACCGACTTACAGGGTGAAGCTTTCTTT. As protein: CASSTDLQGEAFF.

CDR3 nucleotides: TGTGCCTGGAGTAGTGGGACAGGAGGGGCTGAAGCTTTCTTT. Translation gives CAWSSGTGGAEAFF. The rearrangement uses TRBV30 and TRBJ1-1; 8 bases fit TRBD1. Germline loops: CDR1 GTSNPN, CDR2 SVGIG (reference sequence). The J segment lost 6 bases and the V segment lost 2 bases, leaving 8 bases of the junction unmatched. The CDR3 has 14 amino acids.

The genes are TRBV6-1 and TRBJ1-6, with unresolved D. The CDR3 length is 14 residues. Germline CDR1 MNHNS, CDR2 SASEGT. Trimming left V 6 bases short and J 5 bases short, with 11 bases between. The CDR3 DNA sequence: TGTGCCAGCAGCCGTCATCAGGATAATTCACCCCTCCACTTT. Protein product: CASSRHQDNSPLHF.

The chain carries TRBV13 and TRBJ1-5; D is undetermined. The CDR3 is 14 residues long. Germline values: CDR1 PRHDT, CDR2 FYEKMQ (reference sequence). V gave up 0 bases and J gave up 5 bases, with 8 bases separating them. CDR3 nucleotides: TGTGCCAGCAGCTTAGGGCGGACTCATCAGCCCCAGCATTTT. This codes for CASSLGRTHQPQHF.

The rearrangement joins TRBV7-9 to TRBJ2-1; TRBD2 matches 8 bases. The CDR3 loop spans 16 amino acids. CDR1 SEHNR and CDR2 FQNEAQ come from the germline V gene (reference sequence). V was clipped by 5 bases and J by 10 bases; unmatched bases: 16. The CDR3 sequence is CASSRLERGPIQEQFF. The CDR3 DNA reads TGTGCCAGCAGCCGTCTAGAGCGGGGGCCTATCCAGGAGCAGTTCTTC.

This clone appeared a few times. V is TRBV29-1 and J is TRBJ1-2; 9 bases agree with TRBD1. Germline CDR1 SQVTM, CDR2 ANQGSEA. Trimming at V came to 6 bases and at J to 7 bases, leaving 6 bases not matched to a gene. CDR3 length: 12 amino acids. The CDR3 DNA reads TGCAGCGTAGAAACAGGGGGCAGTGGCTACACCTTC. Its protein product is CSVETGGSGYTF.

The CDR3 loop is CASSRQPHSGANVLTF. The CDR3 coding sequence is TGTGCCAGCTCAAGACAGCCTCACTCTGGGGCCAACGTCCTGACTTTC. The rearrangement joins TRBV27 to TRBJ2-6; a weak D match, TRBD1 (5 bases). V lost 8 bases and J 0 bases, leaving 14 bases between the germline ends. Germline values: CDR1 MNHEY, CDR2 SMNVEV (reference sequence). The CDR3 has 16 amino acids.

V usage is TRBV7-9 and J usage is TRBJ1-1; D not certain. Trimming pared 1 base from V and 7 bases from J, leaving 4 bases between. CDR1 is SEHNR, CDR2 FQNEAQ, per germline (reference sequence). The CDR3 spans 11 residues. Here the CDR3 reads CASSLGLEAFF. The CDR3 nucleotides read TGTGCCAGCAGCTTAGGGCTTGAAGCTTTCTTT.

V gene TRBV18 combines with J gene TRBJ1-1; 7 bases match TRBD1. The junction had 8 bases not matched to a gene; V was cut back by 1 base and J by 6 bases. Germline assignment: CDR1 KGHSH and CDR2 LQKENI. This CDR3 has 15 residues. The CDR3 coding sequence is TGTGCCAGCTCACCACGGGCGACAGGGAATTCTGAAGCTTTCTTT. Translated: CASSPRATGNSEAFF.